This T cell receptor (beta chain) was observed in a study of blood T cell repertoires in COVID-19. Whole-study context: The samples span acute and convalescent COVID-19 from the United States, Italy and Spain. Nucleic acid was either cDNA or gDNA, and it came from T cells, B-cell-depleted T cells, or PBMCs.

As originally analysed: It was from reference gene primer amplification that nucleated cell counts were estimated. Clones were read by immunoSEQ multiplex PCR, and TCRdb kept only the in-frame ones, dropping some. V and J calls and clone size are those listed in that table; D and trimming were worked out from the DNA. The sample holds about 350,000 clones; about 91% are singletons and the top ten take roughly a tenth. Patients from Seattle were sampled longitudinally, starting during active infection. V lost 3 bases, J lost 5 bases, and 3 bases stayed unmatched. Looked up from germline, CDR1 is KGHSH and CDR2 is LQKENI. The CDR3 has 13 amino acids.

The source is a man younger than 45 with COVID-19, enrolled during active disease. The V gene is TRBV18, the J gene TRBJ1-2; 7 nucleotides agree with TRBD1. Sequencing was done on a sample of peripheral blood. The CDR3 sequence is CASSPGTEYGYTF. CDR3 bases: TGTGCCAGCTCACCCGGGACAGAATATGGCTACACCTTC.